This TCR beta chain is drawn from a study of blood T cell repertoires in COVID-19. Background on the study: Samples of COVID-19 (acute and convalescent) were obtained from the United States, Italy and Spain. PBMCs, B-cell-depleted T cells, or T cells provided the cDNA or gDNA that made up the material.

Original handling: Amplifying reference gene primers gave estimates of nucleated cell counts. TCRdb's copy holds only in-frame clones and misses some; the assay was immunoSEQ multiplex PCR. Clone size and the V and J calls come from that table; the DNA yielded D and trimming. The table has fewer than 85,000 clones, 90% to 95% seen once. Germline CDR1 is MDHEN and CDR2 is SYDVKM. There are 14 residues in the CDR3. The junction had 5 bases not matched to a gene; V was cut back by 5 bases and J by 6 bases. The sequence came from a human donor in a cohort sampled during active COVID-19. The sequencing sample was made of peripheral blood. The chain recombines TRBV28 with TRBJ1-5; 9 positions agree with TRBD1. The CDR3 here is CASSPGTGFQPQHF. For the CDR3, the DNA is TGTGCCAGCAGTCCCGGGACAGGGTTTCAGCCCCAGCATTTT. Together with reference TRBV28 and TRBJ1-5, the CDR3 gives the full variable domain: DVKVTQSSRYLVKRTGEKVFLECVQDMDHENMFWYRQDPGLGLRLIYFSYDVKMKEKGDIPEGYSVSREKKERFSLILESASTNQTSMYLCASSPGTGFQPQHFGDGTRLSIL.